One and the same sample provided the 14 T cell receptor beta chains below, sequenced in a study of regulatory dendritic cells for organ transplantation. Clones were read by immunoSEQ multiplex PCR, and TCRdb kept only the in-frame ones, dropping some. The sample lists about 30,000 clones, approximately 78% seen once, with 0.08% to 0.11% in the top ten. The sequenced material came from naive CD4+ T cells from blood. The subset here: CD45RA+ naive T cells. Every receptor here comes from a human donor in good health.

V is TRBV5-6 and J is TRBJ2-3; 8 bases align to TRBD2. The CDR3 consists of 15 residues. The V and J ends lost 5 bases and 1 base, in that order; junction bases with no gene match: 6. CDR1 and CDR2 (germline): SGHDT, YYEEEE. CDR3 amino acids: CASRLSGAGTDTQYF. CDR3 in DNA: TGTGCCAGCAGACTTAGCGGGGCCGGCACAGATACGCAGTATTTT. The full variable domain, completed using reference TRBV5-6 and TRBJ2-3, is DAGVTQSPTHLIKTRGQQVTLRCSPKSGHDTVSWYQQALGQGPQFIFQYYEEEERQRGNFPDRFSGHQFPNYSSELNVNALLLGDSALYLCASRLSGAGTDTQYFGPGTRLTVL.

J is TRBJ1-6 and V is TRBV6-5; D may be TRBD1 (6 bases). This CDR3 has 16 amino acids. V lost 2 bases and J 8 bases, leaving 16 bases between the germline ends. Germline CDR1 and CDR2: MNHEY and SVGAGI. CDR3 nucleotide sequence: TGTGCCAGCAGTTACCGTGCCAGGGGAGTTGATTCACCCCTCCACTTT. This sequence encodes CASSYRARGVDSPLHF.

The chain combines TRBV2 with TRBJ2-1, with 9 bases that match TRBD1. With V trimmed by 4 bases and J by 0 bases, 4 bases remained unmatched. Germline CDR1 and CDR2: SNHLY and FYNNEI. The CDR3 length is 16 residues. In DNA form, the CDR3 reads TGTGCCAGCAGTGGGAGGACAGGGGACTCCTACAATGAGCAGTTCTTC. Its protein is CASSGRTGDSYNEQFF.

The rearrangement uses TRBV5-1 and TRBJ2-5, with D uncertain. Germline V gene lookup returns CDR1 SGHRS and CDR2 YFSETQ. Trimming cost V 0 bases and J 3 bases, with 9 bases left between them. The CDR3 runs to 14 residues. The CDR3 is CASSLGQVEETQYF. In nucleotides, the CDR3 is TGCGCCAGCAGCTTGGGGCAGGTTGAAGAGACCCAGTACTTC.

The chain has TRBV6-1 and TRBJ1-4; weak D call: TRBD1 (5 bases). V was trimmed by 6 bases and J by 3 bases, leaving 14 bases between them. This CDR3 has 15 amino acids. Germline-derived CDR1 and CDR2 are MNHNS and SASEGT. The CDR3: CASRDPGGANEKLFF. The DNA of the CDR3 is TGTGCCAGCAGGGATCCGGGGGGGGCTAATGAAAAACTGTTTTTT.

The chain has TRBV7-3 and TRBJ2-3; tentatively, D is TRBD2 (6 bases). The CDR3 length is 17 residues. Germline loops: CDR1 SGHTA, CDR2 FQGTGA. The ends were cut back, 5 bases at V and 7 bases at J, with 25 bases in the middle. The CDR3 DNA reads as TGTGCCAGCAGCGAGGTACCCCTTGGCGGGGAGACGAATACGCAGTATTTT. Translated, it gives CASSEVPLGGETNTQYF.

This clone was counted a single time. This CDR3 is CASSLGLVYEQYF. DNA for the CDR3: TGTGCCAGCAGCCTCGGACTAGTTTACGAGCAGTACTTC. The V and J genes are TRBV5-6 and TRBJ2-7, with 7 bases that match TRBD2. V lost 4 bases, J lost 4 bases, and 5 bases stayed unmatched. This CDR3 is built from 13 residues. The V gene's germline CDR1 is SGHDT and CDR2 YYEEEE.

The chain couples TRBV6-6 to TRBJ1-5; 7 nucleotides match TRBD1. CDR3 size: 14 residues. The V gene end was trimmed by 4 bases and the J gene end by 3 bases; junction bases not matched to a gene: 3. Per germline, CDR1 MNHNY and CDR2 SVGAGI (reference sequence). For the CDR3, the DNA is TGTGCCAGCAGTTCCGACAGGGACAATCAGCCCCAGCATTTT. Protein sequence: CASSSDRDNQPQHF.

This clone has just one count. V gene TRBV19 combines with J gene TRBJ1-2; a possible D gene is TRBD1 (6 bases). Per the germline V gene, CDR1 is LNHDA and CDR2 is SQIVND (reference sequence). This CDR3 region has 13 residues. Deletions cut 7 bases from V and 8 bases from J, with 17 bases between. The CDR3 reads CASKEQKGEGYTF. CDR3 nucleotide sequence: TGTGCCAGTAAGGAACAGAAGGGGGAGGGCTACACCTTC.

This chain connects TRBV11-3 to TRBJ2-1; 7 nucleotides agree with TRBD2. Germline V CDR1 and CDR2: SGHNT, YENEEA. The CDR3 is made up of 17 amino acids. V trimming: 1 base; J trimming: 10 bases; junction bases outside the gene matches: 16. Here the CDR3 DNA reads TGTGCCAGCAGCTTAGGAAAAGGCGGCGGGGGTATGGCGGAGCAGTTCTTC. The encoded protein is CASSLGKGGGGMAEQFF.

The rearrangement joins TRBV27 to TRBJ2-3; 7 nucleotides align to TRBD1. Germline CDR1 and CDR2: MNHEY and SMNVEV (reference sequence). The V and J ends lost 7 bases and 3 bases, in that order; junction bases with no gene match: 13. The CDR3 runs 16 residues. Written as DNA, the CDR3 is TGTGCCAGCACCTCCTCGAAGGGGGCAAAGACAGATACGCAGTATTTT. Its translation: CASTSSKGAKTDTQYF.

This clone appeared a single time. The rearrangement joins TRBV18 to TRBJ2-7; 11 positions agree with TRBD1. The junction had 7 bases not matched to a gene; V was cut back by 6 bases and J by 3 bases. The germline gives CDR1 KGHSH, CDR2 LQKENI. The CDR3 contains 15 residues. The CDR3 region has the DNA TGTGCCAGCTCCCTGGGACAGGGGGTCCTCTACGAGCAGTACTTC. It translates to CASSLGQGVLYEQYF.

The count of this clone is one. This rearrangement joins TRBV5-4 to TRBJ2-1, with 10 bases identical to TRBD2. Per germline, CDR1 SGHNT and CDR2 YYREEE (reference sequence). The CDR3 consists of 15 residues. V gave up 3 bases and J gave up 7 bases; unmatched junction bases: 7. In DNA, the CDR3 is TGTGCCAGCAGCTCGGTAGCGGGGGGTCCTAATGAGCAGTTCTTC. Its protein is CASSSVAGGPNEQFF.

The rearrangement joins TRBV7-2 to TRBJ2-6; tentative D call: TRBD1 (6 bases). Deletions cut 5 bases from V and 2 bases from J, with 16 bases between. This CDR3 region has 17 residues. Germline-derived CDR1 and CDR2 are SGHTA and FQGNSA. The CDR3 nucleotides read TGTGCCAGCAGCCCACAGGGACGCGCCACTGGGGCCAACGTCCTGACTTTC. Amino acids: CASSPQGRATGANVLTF.